This T cell receptor beta chain appears in the sequencing data of a study of cytomegalovirus exposure and HLA in healthy donors. Study summary: One earlier analysis, a look at roughly 180 million T cells, found some 100 million unique TCR beta sequences.

Study-level results: Most CMV-associated TCR beta chains were later found to appear HLA-restricted. Previously analyzed data showed that most TCR beta V segments were productive at a frequency of about 90% or about 30%. The classifier reportedly diagnosed cytomegalovirus status with high sensitivity and specificity.

Trimming shortened V by 2 bases and J by 5 bases, and 12 bases separated the two germline ends. The CDR3 runs to 14 residues. Germline CDR1 is MNHEY and CDR2 is SMNVEV (reference sequence). Note on this clone: Its matching antigen is unknown.

With 60 Vbeta and 13 Jbeta primers, the PCR was carried out. Some clones are missing from TCRdb's copy, which holds only in-frame ones; the method was immunoSEQ multiplex PCR. The sample lists 150,000 to 200,000 clones, 70% occurring once. The chain uses TRBV27 and TRBJ1-2, with a possible D match to TRBD1 (5 bases). Sequencing input: PBMCs. The receptor comes from a man younger than 35 in good health and CMV-seropositive. Here the CDR3 reads CASSLLRDSYGYTF. As DNA, the CDR3 is TGTGCCAGCAGTTTACTCAGGGATAGTTATGGCTACACCTTC.